These 29 T cell receptor beta chains were sequenced from one sample in a study of cytotoxic CD8 clonotypes in ibrutinib-treated CLL (dated by TCRdb to 2020 to 2022). To prepare the library, the immunoSEQ multiplex PCR assay was applied. TCRdb took this table from immuneACCESS and kept in-frame rearrangements with V and J called. Such tables lack part of the clones; where checked against another copy, unresolved V genes explain under half of the gap, and the rest is unexplained. This sample lists 110,000 to 150,000 clones; about 70% were detected once. The top ten clonotypes cover 5% to 5.5% of the sample. The sample's time point label, in plain terms: roughly 23 months on ibrutinib. The specimen comprised PBMCs, sampled after 24 months of ibrutinib treatment. The receptors were sampled from a human donor with chronic lymphocytic leukemia.

The chain has TRBV30 and TRBJ1-5; D is perhaps TRBD1 (6 bases). Trimming took 3 bases from V and 5 from J, leaving 14 bases between them. CDR1 and CDR2 from the germline V gene are GTSNPN and SVGIG (reference sequence). The CDR3 runs 14 residues. The CDR3 DNA sequence: TGTGCCTGGAGCCCCCGAGGGGGGGATCAGCCCCAGCATTTT. Translated, it gives CAWSPRGGDQPQHF.

The chain couples TRBV10-3 to TRBJ2-5, with D unclear. The ends were cut back, 4 bases at V and 5 bases at J, with 5 bases in the middle. This CDR3 region has 11 residues. CDR1 ENHRY and CDR2 SYGVKD come from the germline V gene. CDR3 loop: CAISGGETQYF. Here the CDR3 DNA reads TGTGCCATCAGTGGTGGGGAGACCCAGTACTTC.

The chain links TRBV6-5 to TRBJ1-2; the match to TRBD1 covers 7 bases. Germline loops: CDR1 MNHEY, CDR2 SVGAGI. After removal of 6 bases from V and 8 bases from J, the junction contained 12 bases not matched to a gene. This CDR3 comprises 14 residues. The CDR3 loop is CASRPTGQAGGYTF. In DNA form, the CDR3 reads TGTGCCAGCAGACCCACAGGACAGGCTGGGGGCTACACCTTC.

This clone was counted many times. This chain joins TRBV21-1 and TRBJ2-1; the table's D call of TRBD2 was not tested on the DNA. TRBV21-1 is a recognized pseudogene. The CDR3 totals 17 residues. The CDR3 bases are TGTGCCAGCAGCACCCCGGGACTAGCGGCCTCCTACAATGAGCAGTTCTTC. Translating it yields CASSTPGLAASYNEQFF.

This sequence joins TRBV11-2 and TRBJ2-1, with TRBD2 matching over 7 bases. Germline CDR1 SGHAT, CDR2 FQNNGV. With V trimmed by 5 bases and J by 1 base, 5 bases remained unmatched. The CDR3 has 15 residues. Here the CDR3 reads CASSPQAGSYNEQFF. The DNA for the CDR3 is TGTGCCAGCAGCCCCCAAGCGGGGTCCTACAATGAGCAGTTCTTC. The full variable domain, completed using reference TRBV11-2 and TRBJ2-1, is EAGVAQSPRYKIIEKRQSVAFWCNPISGHATLYWYQQILGQGPKLLIQFQNNGVVDDSQLPKDRFSAERLKGVDSTLKIQPAKLEDSAVYLCASSPQAGSYNEQFFGPGTRLTVL.

There are a few counts of this clone. This CDR3 is CASSVDLGGLPGMNTEAFF. The CDR3 nucleotides read TGTGCCAGCAGCGTAGACTTGGGGGGGCTGCCCGGCATGAACACTGAAGCTTTCTTT. The chain has TRBV9 and TRBJ1-1; D perhaps matches TRBD1 (6 bases). Germline lookup yields CDR1 SGDLS and CDR2 YYNGEE. There are 19 residues in the CDR3. The V gene lost 0 bases and the J gene lost 0 bases, with 21 bases spanning the gap.

The chain employs TRBV6-6 and TRBJ1-2, with D maybe TRBD1 (5 bases). V was shortened by 7 bases and J by 8 bases, with 17 bases between the two germline ends. The CDR3 runs to 13 residues. Germline CDR1 reads MNHNY; CDR2 reads SVGAGI (reference sequence). CDR3 loop: CASTTQGRGGYTF. CDR3 DNA sequence: TGTGCCAGCACCACCCAGGGCCGTGGAGGCTACACCTTC.

The rearrangement uses TRBV12-5 and TRBJ2-3; D remains unclear. CDR1 is LGHNT, CDR2 FRNRAP, per germline. CDR3 length equals 13 residues. Trimming removed 6 bases at V and 2 bases at J, with 9 bases between. This CDR3 reads CASGTGNTDTQYF. CDR3 coding DNA: TGTGCTAGTGGCACTGGTAACACAGATACGCAGTATTTT.

The chain links TRBV7-3 to TRBJ2-3; no firm D call. Between the trimmed V and J ends, which lost 5 bases and 3 bases, there was a span of 9 bases. CDR3 size: 13 residues. The V gene's germline CDR1 is SGHTA and CDR2 FQGTGA. The CDR3 nucleotides read TGTGCCAGCAGCCGATTGGAGACAGATACGCAGTATTTT. Protein product: CASSRLETDTQYF.

V usage is TRBV2 and J usage is TRBJ2-6; TRBD1 is a possible D gene (6 bases). The CDR3 sequence is 16 residues long. V was pared by 8 bases and J by 0 bases, with 14 bases between. CDR1 is SNHLY, CDR2 FYNNEI, per germline. CDR3 residues: CASGANRASGANVLTF. For the CDR3, the DNA is TGTGCCAGCGGGGCCAACAGGGCCTCTGGGGCCAACGTCCTGACTTTC.

The rearrangement links TRBV7-8 to TRBJ2-7, with no clear D. Germline CDR1 is SGHVS and CDR2 is FQNEAQ. The CDR3 has 14 residues. V lost 4 bases and J lost 2, with 12 bases in between. CDR3 bases: TGTGCCAGCAGCTACGCCACTGACACCTACGAGCAGTACTTC. It codes for CASSYATDTYEQYF.

This clone was detected many times. The CDR3 protein is CASSSLAGGGDTQYF. CDR3 coding DNA: TGTGCCAGCAGCTCCCTAGCGGGAGGGGGCGATACGCAGTATTTT. The chain links TRBV5-4 to TRBJ2-3, with 12 positions matching TRBD2. V trimming: 3 bases; J trimming: 6 bases; junction bases outside the gene matches: 5. CDR1 is SGHNT, CDR2 YYREEE, per germline (reference sequence). The CDR3 spans 15 residues.

V usage is TRBV7-2 and J usage is TRBJ2-7, with a possible D match to TRBD1 (5 bases). The CDR3 runs to 15 residues. Trimming took off 4 bases at V and 1 base at J, with 14 bases between the two ends. The V gene's germline CDR1 is SGHTA and CDR2 FQGNSA. The CDR3 DNA follows: TGTGCCAGCAGCTCTAGGGTGGGGCAGTCCTACGAGCAGTACTTC. Protein sequence: CASSSRVGQSYEQYF.

J is TRBJ2-7 and V is TRBV30; D call uncertain. V was clipped by 0 bases and J by 4 bases, with 16 bases between them. Per the germline V gene, CDR1 is GTSNPN and CDR2 is SVGIG (reference sequence). There are 15 residues in the CDR3. Here the CDR3 reads CAWSVPSWSQYEQYF. The CDR3 DNA reads TGTGCCTGGAGTGTACCCTCCTGGAGCCAATACGAGCAGTACTTC.

Comment on this clone: The same CDR3 can be traced to other DNA sequences in this sample. The V call is TRBV9, the J call TRBJ1-5; D perhaps matches TRBD1 (6 bases). The CDR3 is 14 amino acids. Trimming left V 0 bases short and J 7 bases short, with 11 bases between. The germline gives CDR1 SGDLS, CDR2 YYNGEE. CDR3 residues: CASSVDGGGQPQHF. The CDR3, as DNA: TGTGCCAGCAGCGTAGACGGGGGCGGGCAGCCCCAGCATTTT.

This chain joins TRBV7-6 and TRBJ2-7; 7 nucleotides align to TRBD1. CDR3 length: 14 amino acids. Germline V gene sequence: CDR1 SGHVS, CDR2 FNYEAQ. J gave up 7 bases and V 5 bases, and 11 bases lay outside the gene matches. The CDR3 DNA reads as TGTGCCAGCAGCCCCCGACAGGGAGTCCGGGAGCAGTACTTC. Its translation is CASSPRQGVREQYF.

The J gene is TRBJ2-5, the V gene TRBV7-2; 7 nucleotides match TRBD2. There are 15 residues in the CDR3. V gave up 1 base and J gave up 2 bases; unmatched junction bases: 4. Germline CDR1 and CDR2: SGHTA and FQGNSA. The chain's CDR3 is CASSLVTSAQETQYF. The DNA of the CDR3 is TGTGCCAGCAGCTTAGTCACTAGCGCACAAGAGACCCAGTACTTC. Complete variable domain (other parts from reference TRBV7-2 and TRBJ2-5): GAGVSQSPSNKVTEKGKDVELRCDPISGHTALYWYRQSLGQGLEFLIYFQGNSAPDKSGLPSDRFSAERTGGSVSTLTIQRTQQEDSAVYLCASSLVTSAQETQYFGPGTRLLVL.

The sample holds a few counts of this clone. This chain links TRBV14 with TRBJ2-7; D unclear. The V end lost 2 bases, the J end lost 12 bases, and 20 bases lay between the germline ends. The CDR3 sequence is 14 residues long. Germline V gives CDR1 SGHDN, CDR2 FVKESK. The chain's CDR3 is CASSQSRAGLDAYF. Written as DNA, the CDR3 is TGTGCCAGCAGCCAATCGCGAGCCGGGTTGGATGCGTACTTC.

The J gene is TRBJ1-2, the V gene TRBV7-9, with 9 positions matching TRBD1. CDR1 and CDR2 (germline): SEHNR, FQNEAQ (reference sequence). V gave up 5 bases and J gave up 4 bases; unmatched junction bases: 5. The CDR3 loop spans 14 amino acids. CDR3 protein: CASSPPDRGYGYTF. The CDR3 DNA sequence: TGTGCCAGCAGCCCGCCGGACAGGGGCTATGGCTACACCTTC. Full variable domain (missing parts from reference TRBV7-9 and TRBJ1-2): DTGVSQNPRHKITKRGQNVTFRCDPISEHNRLYWYRQTLGQGPEFLTYFQNEAQLEKSRLLSDRFSAERPKGSFSTLEIQRTEQGDSAMYLCASSPPDRGYGYTFGSGTRLTVV.

This clone was observed a single time. CDR3 sequence: CASSVGASGSRDIQYF. For the CDR3, the DNA is TGTGCCAGCAGCGTCGGGGCTAGCGGGAGCAGGGACATTCAGTACTTC. The chain couples TRBV9 to TRBJ2-4; 10 bases map to TRBD2. Germline V gene data show CDR1 as SGDLS and CDR2 as YYNGEE. The CDR3 sequence is 16 residues long. V shed 2 bases, J shed 8 bases, and the junction held 10 bases outside the gene matches.

V and J are TRBV6-5 and TRBJ2-4, with D perhaps being TRBD1 or TRBD2 (5 bases each). Per the germline V gene, CDR1 is MNHEY and CDR2 is SVGAGI. With 8 bases removed from V and 10 bases from J, the gap between germline ends came to 12 bases. The CDR3 loop spans 11 amino acids. The CDR3 loop is CASQGPGIQYF. Here the CDR3 DNA reads TGTGCCAGCCAGGGCCCGGGAATTCAGTACTTC.

This chain joins TRBV6-1 and TRBJ1-5, with no clear D. V lost 6 bases, J lost 7 bases, and 10 bases lay in between. Germline loops: CDR1 MNHNS, CDR2 SASEGT. The CDR3 covers 12 residues. This CDR3 is CASSPTGQPQHF. CDR3 in DNA: TGTGCCAGCAGCCCCACGGGCCAGCCCCAGCATTTT.

The CDR3 DNA reads TGCGCCAGCAGCCAAGATTGGCTAGCCCAGGGAGTCGAGCAGTACTTC. This codes for CASSQDWLAQGVEQYF. The rearrangement links TRBV4-1 to TRBJ2-7, with D tentatively TRBD1 or TRBD2 (5 bases each). CDR3 size: 16 residues. Germline CDR1 MGHRA, CDR2 YSYEKL. Trimming took 0 bases from V and 6 from J, leaving 18 bases between them.

This clone came up once. The chain employs TRBV20-1 and TRBJ2-1; TRBD1 aligns across 8 bases. In germline, CDR1 is DFQATT, CDR2 SNEGSKA (reference sequence). CDR3 length: 11 amino acids. J gave up 8 bases and V 5 bases, and 2 bases lay outside the gene matches. The CDR3 sequence: CSALQGDEQFF. Written as DNA, the CDR3 is TGCAGTGCTCTACAGGGGGATGAGCAGTTCTTC.

The chain recombines TRBV7-8 with TRBJ1-5; D perhaps matches TRBD1 (5 bases). The germline CDR1 and CDR2 sequences are SGHVS and FQNEAQ. The CDR3 is 15 amino acids. Trimming left V 2 bases short and J 1 base short, with 9 bases between. The CDR3 protein is CASSLSTVSNQPQHF. The DNA of the CDR3 is TGTGCCAGCAGCTTATCGACAGTGAGCAATCAGCCCCAGCATTTT.

The chain couples TRBV27 to TRBJ1-5; 7 nucleotides align to TRBD1. Germline CDR1 reads MNHEY; CDR2 reads SMNVEV (reference sequence). After removal of 6 bases from V and 2 bases from J, the junction contained 7 bases not matched to a gene. This CDR3 region has 15 residues. The CDR3 nucleotides are TGTGCCAGCAGCCCAGGGGGGATCGGCAATCAGCCCCAGCATTTT. This gives the protein CASSPGGIGNQPQHF.

The V call is TRBV6-5, the J call TRBJ2-3, with D tentatively TRBD1 (6 bases). The germline V gene encodes CDR1 MNHEY and CDR2 SVGAGI. V lost 8 bases, J lost 1 base, and 16 bases lay in between. The CDR3 sequence is 15 residues long. CDR3 coding DNA: TGTGCCAGCCGACACGGTTCAGGGGGCACAGATACGCAGTATTTT. Protein sequence: CASRHGSGGTDTQYF.

This rearrangement joins TRBV29-1 to TRBJ2-7; no clear D. V lost 6 bases, J lost 7 bases, and 16 bases lay in between. In germline, CDR1 is SQVTM, CDR2 ANQGSEA. The CDR3 consists of 12 residues. The CDR3 spells CSVAPRAEEQYF. CDR3 DNA: TGCAGCGTCGCCCCCCGGGCCGAAGAGCAGTACTTC.

The V and J genes are TRBV7-2 and TRBJ2-7, with D perhaps TRBD1 (7 bases). The CDR3 consists of 13 residues. Trimming left V 5 bases short and J 6 bases short, with 14 bases between. The germline gives CDR1 SGHTA, CDR2 FQGNSA. The CDR3 loop reads CASSPRRGLEQYF. The CDR3 DNA is TGTGCCAGCAGCCCGAGGAGGGGGCTCGAGCAGTACTTC.